A selection of T cell receptor beta chains follows, all from one sample in a study of control samples from healthy donors and cancer patients. TCRdb's table, derived via immunoSEQ multiplex PCR, lists solely in-frame clones and lacks some. The table includes 50,000 to 65,000 clones, around nine tenths detected once. Sequencing was carried out using PBMCs. These receptors were obtained from a woman in her fifties or sixties with colorectal cancer. The CDR3 runs from the conserved cysteine through the conserved F or W. D genes are given only for firm matches. Clone size, where shown, is once, few, many, or a class for clones that have expanded.

clone_size: .
d_call: .
v_call: TRBV7-2
j_call: TRBJ1-2
cdr3_nt: TGTGCCAGCAGCTTTTTGACGAGATGGGGGCTTTTCGGCTACACCTTC
cdr3_aa: CASSFLTRWGLFGYTF

clone_size: once
d_call: .
v_call: TRBV3-1/TRBV3-2
j_call: TRBJ2-6
cdr3_nt: TGTGCCAGCTCCCCTCCTGGGGCCAACGTCCTGACTTTC
cdr3_aa: CASSPPGANVLTF

clone_size: .
d_call: .
v_call: TRBV6-5
j_call: TRBJ1-4
cdr3_nt: TGTGCCGGCACCCCCAGCGTGGATAATGAAAAACTGTTTTTT
cdr3_aa: CAGTPSVDNEKLFF

clone_size: .
d_call: TRBD1
v_call: TRBV5-1
j_call: TRBJ1-4
cdr3_nt: TGCGCCAGCACCGAGGGACAGGGGGACACTAATGAAAAACTGTTTTTT
cdr3_aa: CASTEGQGDTNEKLFF

clone_size: once
d_call: TRBD1
v_call: TRBV14
j_call: TRBJ2-1
cdr3_nt: TGTGCCAGCAGCCAAGATCTTGGACAGGTTCAGTTCTTC
cdr3_aa: CASSQDLGQVQFF

clone_size: few
d_call: .
v_call: TRBV5-1
j_call: TRBJ2-5
cdr3_nt: TGCGCCAGCAGACTTCTAGGGGATTTACAAGAGACCCAGTACTTC
cdr3_aa: CASRLLGDLQETQYF

clone_size: .
d_call: TRBD2
v_call: TRBV19
j_call: TRBJ2-2
cdr3_nt: TGTGCCAGTAGCCCGCTGGCGGGAGCTTTCGGGGAGCTGTTTTTT
cdr3_aa: CASSPLAGAFGELFF

clone_size: .
d_call: TRBD1
v_call: TRBV6-5
j_call: TRBJ1-2
cdr3_nt: TGTGCCAGCACCCGGACAGGGTATGGCTACACCTTC
cdr3_aa: CASTRTGYGYTF

clone_size: .
d_call: TRBD1
v_call: TRBV19
j_call: TRBJ2-7
cdr3_nt: TGTGCCAGTAGTCCCGGGACAGTGATGTGGGAGCAGTACTTC
cdr3_aa: CASSPGTVMWEQYF

clone_size: .
d_call: TRBD2
v_call: TRBV10-2
j_call: TRBJ2-7
cdr3_nt: TGCGCTAGCACAGAGACTAGCGGGGGGACCTACGAGCAGTACTTC
cdr3_aa: CASTETSGGTYEQYF

clone_size: .
d_call: .
v_call: TRBV6-4
j_call: TRBJ2-1
cdr3_nt: TGTGCCAGCAGTCGCGAGCGGTCCTACAATGAGCAGTTCTTC
cdr3_aa: CASSRERSYNEQFF

clone_size: .
d_call: .
v_call: TRBV19
j_call: TRBJ1-2
cdr3_nt: TGTGCCAGTAGTCCCCAGGGCCGGACAGACGCTAACTATGGCTACACCTTC
cdr3_aa: CASSPQGRTDANYGYTF

clone_size: .
d_call: TRBD2
v_call: TRBV2
j_call: TRBJ2-1
cdr3_nt: TGTGCCAGCAGTGAAGGGGTACGGCTAGCGGGGACTGAGCAGTTCTTC
cdr3_aa: CASSEGVRLAGTEQFF

clone_size: .
d_call: TRBD1
v_call: TRBV28
j_call: TRBJ2-3
cdr3_nt: TGTGCCAGCAGTAGGACAGGATACACAGATACGCAGTATTTT
cdr3_aa: CASSRTGYTDTQYF

clone_size: .
d_call: .
v_call: TRBV28
j_call: TRBJ1-1
cdr3_nt: TGTGCCAGCAGCCCCCCTGACGGGAGCACTGAAGCTTTCTTT
cdr3_aa: CASSPPDGSTEAFF

clone_size: .
d_call: TRBD1
v_call: TRBV5-4
j_call: TRBJ2-1
cdr3_nt: TGTGCCAGCAGCTTGGGCAGGGGGCTTCGGAATGAGCAGTTCTTC
cdr3_aa: CASSLGRGLRNEQFF

clone_size: .
d_call: TRBD2
v_call: TRBV6-1
j_call: TRBJ2-7
cdr3_nt: TGTGCCAGCAGTGAAGTAACGGGGGGCTACGAGCAGTACTTC
cdr3_aa: CASSEVTGGYEQYF

clone_size: .
d_call: .
v_call: TRBV3-1/TRBV3-2
j_call: TRBJ1-4
cdr3_nt: TGTGCCAGCAGCGTCCGGACTGATGGAAGTGAAAAACTGTTTTTT
cdr3_aa: CASSVRTDGSEKLFF

clone_size: few
d_call: .
v_call: TRBV5-5
j_call: TRBJ1-2
cdr3_nt: TGTGCCAGCAGCTTGGATTGGACGGGCTATGGCTACACCTTC
cdr3_aa: CASSLDWTGYGYTF

clone_size: once
d_call: TRBD2
v_call: TRBV10-3
j_call: TRBJ2-1
cdr3_nt: TGTGCCATCAGTTCGCGACTAGCGGGGGGAAACAATGAGCAGTTCTTC
cdr3_aa: CAISSRLAGGNNEQFF

clone_size: .
d_call: .
v_call: TRBV12-3/TRBV12-4
j_call: TRBJ2-5
cdr3_nt: TGTGCCAGCAGTTTAGTCGGAGAGACCCAGTACTTC
cdr3_aa: CASSLVGETQYF

clone_size: .
d_call: .
v_call: TRBV30
j_call: TRBJ2-7
cdr3_nt: TGTGCCTGGAGTGTTGACGCTCTCCCCTACGAGCAGTACTTC
cdr3_aa: CAWSVDALPYEQYF

clone_size: .
d_call: TRBD1
v_call: TRBV19
j_call: TRBJ1-2
cdr3_nt: TGTGCCAGTACCATCGGACAGGGCGATGGCTACACCTTC
cdr3_aa: CASTIGQGDGYTF

clone_size: .
d_call: .
v_call: TRBV15
j_call: TRBJ1-1
cdr3_nt: TGTGCCACCAGCAGAGTTGAGGGCGCGGGGCAAGTTGAAGCTTTCTTT
cdr3_aa: CATSRVEGAGQVEAFF

clone_size: .
d_call: .
v_call: TRBV4-1
j_call: TRBJ2-1
cdr3_nt: TGCGCCAGCAGCCAAGATCAGATTAGCGGATACTCCTACAATGAGCAGTTCTTC
cdr3_aa: CASSQDQISGYSYNEQFF

clone_size: once
d_call: TRBD1
v_call: TRBV4-2
j_call: TRBJ1-3
cdr3_nt: TGTGCCAGCAGCCAAGAAAGGGGGACAGGGGGAAACACCATATATTTT
cdr3_aa: CASSQERGTGGNTIYF

clone_size: .
d_call: .
v_call: TRBV2
j_call: TRBJ2-7
cdr3_nt: TGTGCCAGCAGTACAGAAAGCGTCTACGAGCAGTACTTC
cdr3_aa: CASSTESVYEQYF

clone_size: .
d_call: .
v_call: TRBV21-1
j_call: TRBJ2-5
cdr3_nt: TGTGCCAGCAGCAAAGGCCTCCAGCGGGAGGGCCTTTGGCGAGAGACCCAGTACTTC
cdr3_aa: CASSKGLQREGLWRETQYF

clone_size: .
d_call: .
v_call: TRBV18
j_call: TRBJ2-3
cdr3_nt: TGTGCCAGCTCACCAAATGCGGGGACCACAGATACGCAGTATTTT
cdr3_aa: CASSPNAGTTDTQYF

clone_size: .
d_call: TRBD2
v_call: TRBV9
j_call: TRBJ2-3
cdr3_nt: TGTGCCAGCAGCGTCAGCGGGGGGTGGGACCTTACAGATACGCAGTATTTT
cdr3_aa: CASSVSGGWDLTDTQYF

clone_size: .
d_call: .
v_call: TRBV27
j_call: TRBJ2-7
cdr3_nt: TGTGCCAGCAGTTCACCCCGGGGCTCCTACGAGCAGTACTTC
cdr3_aa: CASSSPRGSYEQYF

clone_size: .
d_call: .
v_call: TRBV5-4
j_call: TRBJ2-2
cdr3_nt: TGTGCCAGCAGCTACGCCCTAACGACCGGGGAGCTGTTTTTT
cdr3_aa: CASSYALTTGELFF

clone_size: .
d_call: TRBD2
v_call: TRBV15
j_call: TRBJ2-7
cdr3_nt: TGTGCCACCAGGGACGGTACAGCGGGGTACGAGCAGTACTTC
cdr3_aa: CATRDGTAGYEQYF

clone_size: .
d_call: TRBD2
v_call: TRBV28
j_call: TRBJ2-2
cdr3_nt: TGTGCCAGCAGTCCTCTAGCGGGAGGGACCGCCGGGGAGCTGTTTTTT
cdr3_aa: CASSPLAGGTAGELFF

clone_size: .
d_call: TRBD1
v_call: TRBV27
j_call: TRBJ1-1
cdr3_nt: TGTGCCAGCAGTCCCGAGCTCTTCAGACAGGGTTCTGAAGCTTTCTTT
cdr3_aa: CASSPELFRQGSEAFF

clone_size: .
d_call: TRBD2
v_call: TRBV3-1/TRBV3-2
j_call: TRBJ2-3
cdr3_nt: TGTGCCAGCAGCCAAATCGGGGCGGGGGGACCTACCGTAAGCACAGATACGCAGTATTTT
cdr3_aa: CASSQIGAGGPTVSTDTQYF

clone_size: .
d_call: .
v_call: TRBV4-2
j_call: TRBJ1-3
cdr3_nt: TGTGCCAGCAGCCAAGATGGACAGTCTGGAAACACCATATATTTT
cdr3_aa: CASSQDGQSGNTIYF

clone_size: .
d_call: .
v_call: TRBV24-1
j_call: TRBJ2-5
cdr3_nt: TGTGCCACCGGACGGGGGGCTGGGGAGACCCAGTACTTC
cdr3_aa: CATGRGAGETQYF

clone_size: .
d_call: TRBD1
v_call: TRBV5-1
j_call: TRBJ1-1
cdr3_nt: TGCGCCAGCAGCTTGGCCGTGGGACAGGGCGACACTGAAGCTTTCTTT
cdr3_aa: CASSLAVGQGDTEAFF

clone_size: .
d_call: .
v_call: TRBV13
j_call: TRBJ1-2
cdr3_nt: TGTGCCAGCAGCTTAGGCAGGGGTACCCTATATGGCTACACCTTC
cdr3_aa: CASSLGRGTLYGYTF

clone_size: .
d_call: .
v_call: TRBV10-3
j_call: TRBJ1-2
cdr3_nt: TGTGCCATCAGTAGCCTTGGATCTGGGAATCGGGGCTACACCTTC
cdr3_aa: CAISSLGSGNRGYTF

clone_size: .
d_call: .
v_call: TRBV5-1
j_call: TRBJ1-1
cdr3_nt: TGCGCCAGCCGGGGCCAACCCTCGGGCACTGAAGCTTTCTTT
cdr3_aa: CASRGQPSGTEAFF